Included here is one TCR beta chain sequence, with context. Its specificity is not known. The CDR3 consists of 14 residues. CDR1 and CDR2 (germline): SNHLY, FYNNEI. Trimming stripped 8 bases from V and 8 bases from J, with 21 bases between. This sample is drawn from a study of cytotoxic CD8 clonotypes in ibrutinib-treated CLL. As for the study in general: Sequencing produced an average of roughly 230,000 productive templates and 94,082 productive rearrangements per sample.

General study findings and limits: Exceeding age-matched healthy donors, baseline clonality also tracked the counts of circulating CD8+ T cells.

Targeted sequencing depth ranged from 1 in 200,000 to 1 in 1 million T cells. Using immunoSEQ multiplex PCR, the repertoire was profiled, and TCRdb retains in-frame clones only, with some absent. Of approximately 130,000 clones in the sample, about 85% were seen once. The sample in question was PBMCs, obtained after 24 months of ibrutinib treatment. The gene calls are TRBV2 and TRBJ1-2; tentative D call: TRBD1 (6 bases). This sequence was found in a human donor with chronic lymphocytic leukemia. This CDR3 reads CASARSGGFRGYTF. As DNA, the CDR3 is TGTGCCAGCGCGCGTTCGGGGGGCTTTCGAGGCTACACCTTC.